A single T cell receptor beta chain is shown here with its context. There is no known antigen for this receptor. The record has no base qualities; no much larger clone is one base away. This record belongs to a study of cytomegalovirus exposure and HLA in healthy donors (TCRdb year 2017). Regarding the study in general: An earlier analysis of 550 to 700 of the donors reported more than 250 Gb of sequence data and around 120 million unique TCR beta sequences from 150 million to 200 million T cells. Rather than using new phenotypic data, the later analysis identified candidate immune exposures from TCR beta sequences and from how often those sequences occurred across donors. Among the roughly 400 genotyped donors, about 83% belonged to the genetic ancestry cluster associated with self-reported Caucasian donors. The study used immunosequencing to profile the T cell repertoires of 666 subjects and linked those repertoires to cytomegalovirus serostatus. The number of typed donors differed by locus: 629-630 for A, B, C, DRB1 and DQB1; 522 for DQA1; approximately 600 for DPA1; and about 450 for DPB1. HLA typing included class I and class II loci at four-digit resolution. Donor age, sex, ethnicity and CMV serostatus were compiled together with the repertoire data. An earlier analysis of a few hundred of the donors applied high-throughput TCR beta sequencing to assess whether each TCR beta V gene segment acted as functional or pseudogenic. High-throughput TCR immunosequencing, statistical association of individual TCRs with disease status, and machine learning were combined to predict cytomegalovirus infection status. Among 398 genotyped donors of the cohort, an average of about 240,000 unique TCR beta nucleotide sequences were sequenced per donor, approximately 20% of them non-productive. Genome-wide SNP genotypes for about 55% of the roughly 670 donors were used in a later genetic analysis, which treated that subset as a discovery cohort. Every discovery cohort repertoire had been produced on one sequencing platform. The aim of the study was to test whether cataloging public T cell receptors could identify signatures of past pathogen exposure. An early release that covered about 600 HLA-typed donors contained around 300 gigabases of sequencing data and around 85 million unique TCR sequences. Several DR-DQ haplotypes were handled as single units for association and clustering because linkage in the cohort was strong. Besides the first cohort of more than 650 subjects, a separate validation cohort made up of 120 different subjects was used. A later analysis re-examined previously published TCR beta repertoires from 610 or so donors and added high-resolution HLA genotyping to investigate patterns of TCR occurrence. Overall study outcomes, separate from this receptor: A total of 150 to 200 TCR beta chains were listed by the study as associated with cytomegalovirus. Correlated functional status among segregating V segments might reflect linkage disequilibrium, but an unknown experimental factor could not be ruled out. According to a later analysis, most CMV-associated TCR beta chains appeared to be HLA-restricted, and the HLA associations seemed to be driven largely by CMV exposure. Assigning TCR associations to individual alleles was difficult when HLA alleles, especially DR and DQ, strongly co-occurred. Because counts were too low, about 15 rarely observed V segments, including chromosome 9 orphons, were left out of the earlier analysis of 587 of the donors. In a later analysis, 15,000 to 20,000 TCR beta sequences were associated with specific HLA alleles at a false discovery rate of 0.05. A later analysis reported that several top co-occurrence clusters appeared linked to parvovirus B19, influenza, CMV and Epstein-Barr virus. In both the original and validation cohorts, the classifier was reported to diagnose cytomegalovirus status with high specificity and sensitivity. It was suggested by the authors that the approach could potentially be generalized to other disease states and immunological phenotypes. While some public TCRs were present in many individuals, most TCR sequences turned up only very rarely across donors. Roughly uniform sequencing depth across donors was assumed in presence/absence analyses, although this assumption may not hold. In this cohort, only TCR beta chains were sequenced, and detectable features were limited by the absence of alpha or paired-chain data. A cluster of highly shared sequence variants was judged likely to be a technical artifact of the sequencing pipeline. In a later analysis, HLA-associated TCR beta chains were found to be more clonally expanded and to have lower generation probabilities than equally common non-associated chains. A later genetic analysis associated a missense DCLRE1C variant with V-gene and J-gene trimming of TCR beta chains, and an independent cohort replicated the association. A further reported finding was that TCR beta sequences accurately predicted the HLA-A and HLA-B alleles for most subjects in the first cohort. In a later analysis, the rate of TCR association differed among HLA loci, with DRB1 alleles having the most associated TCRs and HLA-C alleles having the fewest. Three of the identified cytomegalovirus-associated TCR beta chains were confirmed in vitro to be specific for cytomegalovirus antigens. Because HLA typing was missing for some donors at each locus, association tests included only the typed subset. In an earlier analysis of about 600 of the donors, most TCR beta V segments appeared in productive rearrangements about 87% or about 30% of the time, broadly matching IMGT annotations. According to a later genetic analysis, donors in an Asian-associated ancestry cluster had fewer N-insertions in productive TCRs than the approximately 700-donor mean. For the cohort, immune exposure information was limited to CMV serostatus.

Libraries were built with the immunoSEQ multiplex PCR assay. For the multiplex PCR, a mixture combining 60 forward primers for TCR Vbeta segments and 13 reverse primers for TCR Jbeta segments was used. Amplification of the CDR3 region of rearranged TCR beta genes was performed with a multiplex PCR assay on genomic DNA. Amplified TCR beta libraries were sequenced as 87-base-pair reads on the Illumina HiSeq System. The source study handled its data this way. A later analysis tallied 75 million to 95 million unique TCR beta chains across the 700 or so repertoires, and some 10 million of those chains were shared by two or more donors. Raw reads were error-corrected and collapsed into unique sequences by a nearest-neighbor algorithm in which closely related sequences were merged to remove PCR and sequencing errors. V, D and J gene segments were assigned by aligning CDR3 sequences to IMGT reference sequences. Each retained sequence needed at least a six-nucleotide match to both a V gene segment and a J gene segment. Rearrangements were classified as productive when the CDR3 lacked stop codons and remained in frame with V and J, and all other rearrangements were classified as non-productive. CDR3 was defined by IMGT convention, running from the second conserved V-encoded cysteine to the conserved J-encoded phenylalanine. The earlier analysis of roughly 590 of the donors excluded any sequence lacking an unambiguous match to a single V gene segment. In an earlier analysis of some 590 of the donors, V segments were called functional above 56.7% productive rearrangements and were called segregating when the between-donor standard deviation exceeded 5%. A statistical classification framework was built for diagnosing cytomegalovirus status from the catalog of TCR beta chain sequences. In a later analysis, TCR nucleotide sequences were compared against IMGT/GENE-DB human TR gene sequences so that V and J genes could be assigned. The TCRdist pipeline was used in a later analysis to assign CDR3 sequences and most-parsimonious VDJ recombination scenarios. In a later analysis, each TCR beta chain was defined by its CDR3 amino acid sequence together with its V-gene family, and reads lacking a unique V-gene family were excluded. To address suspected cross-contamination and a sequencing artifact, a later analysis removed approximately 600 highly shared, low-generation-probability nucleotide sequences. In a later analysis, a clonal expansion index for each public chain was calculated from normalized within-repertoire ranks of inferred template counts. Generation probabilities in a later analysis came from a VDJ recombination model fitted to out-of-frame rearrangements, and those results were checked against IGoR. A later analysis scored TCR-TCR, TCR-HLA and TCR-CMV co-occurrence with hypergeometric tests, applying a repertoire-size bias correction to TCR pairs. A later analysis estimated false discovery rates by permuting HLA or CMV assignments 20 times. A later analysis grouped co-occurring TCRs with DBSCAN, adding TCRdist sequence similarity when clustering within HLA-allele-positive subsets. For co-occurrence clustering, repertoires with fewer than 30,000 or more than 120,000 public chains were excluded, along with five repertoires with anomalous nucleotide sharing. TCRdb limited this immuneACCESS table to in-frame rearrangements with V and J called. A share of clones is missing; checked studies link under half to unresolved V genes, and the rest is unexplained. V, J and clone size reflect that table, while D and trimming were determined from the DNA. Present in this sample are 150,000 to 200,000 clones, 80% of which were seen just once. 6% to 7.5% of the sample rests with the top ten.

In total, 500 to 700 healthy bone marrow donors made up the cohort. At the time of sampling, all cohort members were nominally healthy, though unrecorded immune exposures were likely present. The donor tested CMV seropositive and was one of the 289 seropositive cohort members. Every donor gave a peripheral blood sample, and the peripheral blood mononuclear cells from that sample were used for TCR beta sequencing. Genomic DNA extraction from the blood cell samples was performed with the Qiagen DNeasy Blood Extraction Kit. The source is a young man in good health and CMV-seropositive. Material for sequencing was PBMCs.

The DNA sequence is as follows: TGTGCCAGCAGCTTCTCGACAGGGTTCGGCACTGAAGCTTTCTTT. Its product reads: CASSFSTGFGTEAFF. Recombination connected TRBV7-9 to TRBJ1-1; TRBD1 fits 7 bases in the junction. V lost 3 bases and J lost 4 bases, and the count of bases not matched to a germline gene is 8. The CDR3 contains 15 residues, cysteine and phenylalanine counted. The DNA shown is the 45-base CDR3, in frame from base 1. Sequences SEHNR (CDR1) and FQNEAQ (CDR2) are obtained from the germline V gene (reference sequence).